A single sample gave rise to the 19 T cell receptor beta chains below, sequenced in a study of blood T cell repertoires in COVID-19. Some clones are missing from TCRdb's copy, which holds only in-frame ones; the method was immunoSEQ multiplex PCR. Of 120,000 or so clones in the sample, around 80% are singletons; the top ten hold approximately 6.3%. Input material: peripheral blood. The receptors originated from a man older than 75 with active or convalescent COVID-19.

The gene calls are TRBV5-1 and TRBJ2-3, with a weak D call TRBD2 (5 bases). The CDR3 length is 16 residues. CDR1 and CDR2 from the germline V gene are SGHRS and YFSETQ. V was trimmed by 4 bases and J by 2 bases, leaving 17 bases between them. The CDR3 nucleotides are TGCGCCAGCAGCCTTACTCCTAGCTTTAACACAGATACGCAGTATTTT. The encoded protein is CASSLTPSFNTDTQYF.

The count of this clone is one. CDR3 coding DNA: TGTGCCAGCAGCTTGGGGGGACAGGGGGGTGGAAACACCATATATTTT. This translates into CASSLGGQGGGNTIYF. This chain joins TRBV5-4 and TRBJ1-3; 11 bases line up with TRBD1. Per germline, CDR1 SGHNT and CDR2 YYREEE (reference sequence). The ends lost 0 bases at V and 3 bases at J; junction bases unmatched: 2. This CDR3 has 16 amino acids.

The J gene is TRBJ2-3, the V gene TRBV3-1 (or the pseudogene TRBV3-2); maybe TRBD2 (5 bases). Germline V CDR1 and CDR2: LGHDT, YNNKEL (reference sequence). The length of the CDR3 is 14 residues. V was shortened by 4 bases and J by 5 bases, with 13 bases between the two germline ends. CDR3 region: CASSRGGPVDTQYF. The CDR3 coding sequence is TGTGCCAGCAGCCGTGGAGGACCGGTAGATACGCAGTATTTT.

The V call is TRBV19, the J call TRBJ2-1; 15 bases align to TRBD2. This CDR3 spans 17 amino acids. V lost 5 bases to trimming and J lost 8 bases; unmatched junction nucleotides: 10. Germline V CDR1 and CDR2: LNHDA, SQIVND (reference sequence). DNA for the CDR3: TGTGCCAGTAGTCCCCAGGGACTAGCGGGGGGACTCTATGAGCAGTTCTTC. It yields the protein CASSPQGLAGGLYEQFF. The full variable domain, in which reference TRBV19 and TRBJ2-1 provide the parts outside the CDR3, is DGGITQSPKYLFRKEGQNVTLSCEQNLNHDAMYWYRQDPGQGLRLIYYSQIVNDFQKGDIAEGYSVSREKKESFPLTVTSAQKNPTAFYLCASSPQGLAGGLYEQFFGPGTRLTVL.

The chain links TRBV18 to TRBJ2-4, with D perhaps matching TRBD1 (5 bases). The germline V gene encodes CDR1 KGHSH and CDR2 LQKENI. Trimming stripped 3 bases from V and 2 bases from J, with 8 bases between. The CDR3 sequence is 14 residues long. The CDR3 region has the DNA TGTGCCAGCTCACCCCAGGGAACCAAAAACATTCAGTACTTC. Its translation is CASSPQGTKNIQYF.

The CDR3 sequence is CASSLGDRSNQPQHF. CDR3 coding DNA: TGTGCCAGCAGCTTGGGAGACAGAAGCAATCAGCCCCAGCATTTT. The gene calls are TRBV5-6 and TRBJ1-5; D perhaps matches TRBD1 (5 bases). V was clipped by 0 bases and J by 1 base, with 8 bases between them. Germline values: CDR1 SGHDT, CDR2 YYEEEE. The CDR3 has 15 amino acids.

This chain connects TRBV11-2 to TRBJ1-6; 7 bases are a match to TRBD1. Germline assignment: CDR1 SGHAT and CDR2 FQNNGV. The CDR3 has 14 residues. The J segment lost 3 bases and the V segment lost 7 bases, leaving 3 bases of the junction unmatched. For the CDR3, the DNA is TGTGCCAGCACCGGGACAGTCTATAATTCACCCCTCCACTTT. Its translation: CASTGTVYNSPLHF.

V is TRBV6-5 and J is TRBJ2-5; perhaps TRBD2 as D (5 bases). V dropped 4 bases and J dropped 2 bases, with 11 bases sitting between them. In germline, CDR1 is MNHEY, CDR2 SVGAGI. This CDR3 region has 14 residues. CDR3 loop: CASSFGLIQETQYF. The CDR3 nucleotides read TGTGCCAGCAGTTTCGGACTTATTCAAGAGACCCAGTACTTC.

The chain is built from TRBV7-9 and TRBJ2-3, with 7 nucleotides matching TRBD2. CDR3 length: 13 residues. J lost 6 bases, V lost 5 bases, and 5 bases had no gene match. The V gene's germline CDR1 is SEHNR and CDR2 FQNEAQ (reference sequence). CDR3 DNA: TGTGCCAGCAGCACAAGCGGGGCCGATACGCAGTATTTT. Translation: CASSTSGADTQYF.

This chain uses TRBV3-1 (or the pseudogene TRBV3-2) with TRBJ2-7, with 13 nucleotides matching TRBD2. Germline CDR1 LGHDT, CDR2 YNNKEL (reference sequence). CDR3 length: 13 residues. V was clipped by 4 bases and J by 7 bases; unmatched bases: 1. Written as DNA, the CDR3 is TGTGCCAGCAGCCCGGGACTAGCGGGGGAGCAGTACTTC. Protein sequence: CASSPGLAGEQYF.

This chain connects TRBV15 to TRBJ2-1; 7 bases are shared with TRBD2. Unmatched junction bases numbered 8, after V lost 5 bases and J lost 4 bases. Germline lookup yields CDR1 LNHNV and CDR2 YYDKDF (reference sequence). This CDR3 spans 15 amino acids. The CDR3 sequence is CATSGGTTAYNEQFF. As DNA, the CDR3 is TGTGCCACCAGCGGGGGGACTACCGCTTACAATGAGCAGTTCTTC.

CDR3 amino acids: CASRLAGVGGQETQYF. The CDR3 coding sequence is TGTGCCAGTAGATTGGCCGGGGTAGGGGGCCAAGAGACCCAGTACTTC. The rearrangement links TRBV19 to TRBJ2-5; weak D call: TRBD1 (6 bases). This CDR3 has 16 residues. The V gene lost 6 bases and the J gene lost 1 base, with 18 bases spanning the gap. The V gene's germline CDR1 is LNHDA and CDR2 SQIVND (reference sequence).

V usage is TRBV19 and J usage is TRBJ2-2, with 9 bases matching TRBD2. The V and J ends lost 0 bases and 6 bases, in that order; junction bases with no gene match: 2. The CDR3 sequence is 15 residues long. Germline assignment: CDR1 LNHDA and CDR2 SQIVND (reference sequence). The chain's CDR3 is CASSIDAGGAGELFF. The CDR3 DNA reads TGTGCCAGTAGTATAGACGCGGGGGGGGCCGGGGAGCTGTTTTTT. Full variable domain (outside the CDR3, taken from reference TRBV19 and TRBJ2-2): DGGITQSPKYLFRKEGQNVTLSCEQNLNHDAMYWYRQDPGQGLRLIYYSQIVNDFQKGDIAEGYSVSREKKESFPLTVTSAQKNPTAFYLCASSIDAGGAGELFFGEGSRLTVL.

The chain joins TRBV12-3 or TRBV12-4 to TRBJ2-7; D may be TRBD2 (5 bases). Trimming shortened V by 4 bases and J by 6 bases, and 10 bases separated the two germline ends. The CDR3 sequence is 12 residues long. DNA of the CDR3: TGTGCCAGCAGTTCCGAGGCGGGCGAGCAGTACTTC. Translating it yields CASSSEAGEQYF.

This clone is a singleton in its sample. The CDR3 DNA is TGTGCCAGTAGTATAGATCAGGGGACCGTGGGGACCCAGTACTTC. Residues: CASSIDQGTVGTQYF. The V gene is TRBV19, the J gene TRBJ2-5, with D possibly matching TRBD1 (6 bases). Trimming took 0 bases from V and 7 from J, leaving 15 bases between them. The CDR3 is 15 residues long. From germline, CDR1 is LNHDA and CDR2 SQIVND (reference sequence). Combining the CDR3 with reference TRBV19 and TRBJ2-5 gives the whole variable domain DGGITQSPKYLFRKEGQNVTLSCEQNLNHDAMYWYRQDPGQGLRLIYYSQIVNDFQKGDIAEGYSVSREKKESFPLTVTSAQKNPTAFYLCASSIDQGTVGTQYFGPGTRLLVL.

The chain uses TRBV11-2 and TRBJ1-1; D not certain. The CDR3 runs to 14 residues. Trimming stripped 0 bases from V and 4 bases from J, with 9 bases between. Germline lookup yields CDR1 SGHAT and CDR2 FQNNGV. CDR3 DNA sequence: TGTGCCAGCAGCTTAGAGGCCCGGGGCACTGAAGCTTTCTTT. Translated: CASSLEARGTEAFF.

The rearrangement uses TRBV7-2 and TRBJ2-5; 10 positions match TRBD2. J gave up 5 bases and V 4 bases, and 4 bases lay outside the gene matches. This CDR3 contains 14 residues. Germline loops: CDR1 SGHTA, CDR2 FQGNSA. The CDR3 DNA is TGTGCCAGCAGCTACGGGACTAGCGCGGAGACCCAGTACTTC. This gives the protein CASSYGTSAETQYF. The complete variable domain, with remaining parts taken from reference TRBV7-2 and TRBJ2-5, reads GAGVSQSPSNKVTEKGKDVELRCDPISGHTALYWYRQSLGQGLEFLIYFQGNSAPDKSGLPSDRFSAERTGGSVSTLTIQRTQQEDSAVYLCASSYGTSAETQYFGPGTRLLVL.

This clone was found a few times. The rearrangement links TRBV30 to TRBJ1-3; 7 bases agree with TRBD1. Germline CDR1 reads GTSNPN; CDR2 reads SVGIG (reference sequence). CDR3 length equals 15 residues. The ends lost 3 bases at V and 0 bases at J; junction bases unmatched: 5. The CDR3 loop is CAWSRTGDSGNTIYF. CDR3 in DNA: TGTGCCTGGAGCCGGACAGGCGACTCTGGAAACACCATATATTTT. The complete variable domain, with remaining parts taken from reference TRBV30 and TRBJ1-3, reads SQTIHQWPATLVQPVGSPLSLECTVEGTSNPNLYWYRQAAGRGLQLLFYSVGIGQISSEVPQNLSASRPQDRQFILSSKKLLLSDSGFYLCAWSRTGDSGNTIYFGEGSWLTVV.

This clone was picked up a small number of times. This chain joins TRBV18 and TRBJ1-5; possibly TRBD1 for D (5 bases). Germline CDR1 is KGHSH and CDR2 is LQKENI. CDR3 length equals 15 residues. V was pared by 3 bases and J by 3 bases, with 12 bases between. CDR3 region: CASSPQWGDNQPQHF. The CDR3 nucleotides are TGTGCCAGCTCACCTCAGTGGGGGGACAATCAGCCCCAGCATTTT.